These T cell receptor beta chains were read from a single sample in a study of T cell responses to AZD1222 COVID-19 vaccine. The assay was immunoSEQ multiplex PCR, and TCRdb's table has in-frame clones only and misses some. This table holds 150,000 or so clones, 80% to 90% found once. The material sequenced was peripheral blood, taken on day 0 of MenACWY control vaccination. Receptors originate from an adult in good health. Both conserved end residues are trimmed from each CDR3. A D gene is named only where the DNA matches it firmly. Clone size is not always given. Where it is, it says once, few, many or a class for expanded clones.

ASSLGVQGQPPMKNYSDEKLF	-	TRBD1	TRBV28
ASSRMNTEAF	-	-	TRBV3-1/TRBV3-2
ASRRPGQAPYEQY	-	TRBD1	TRBV5-6
ASSRVGSDTEAF	-	-	TRBV5-6
ASKGRNTEAF	few	-	TRBV19
ASSLGQGPDTQY	-	TRBD1	TRBV5-1
ASSLGGGFYGYT	once	TRBD1	TRBV7-2
ASSSLGAGANVLT	-	-	TRBV6-5
ASSLGMSNTEAF	-	-	TRBV7-8
ASSQGHRSGNTIY	-	-	TRBV3-1/TRBV3-2
ASSARLAGYNEQF	-	TRBD2	TRBV9
ASSTLGRGLGDTQY	-	-	TRBV21-1
ASSRAGTVYNEQF	-	TRBD1	TRBV3-1/TRBV3-2